Listed below are T cell receptor beta chains from one sample, sequenced in a study of blood T cells in healthy people across ages. MiXCR was run by TCRdb on the 5' RACE reads, yielding one entry per CDR3 protein. The table shows about 970,000 distinct CDR3 sequences, with 45% to 60% occurring only once. The sequencing sample was made of blood. The receptors stem from a woman in her fifties or sixties in good health. CDR3s include the opening cysteine and the closing phenylalanine or tryptophan. The order of the fields is J gene, V gene, clone size, D gene, CDR3 DNA, CDR3 protein. D genes are given only for firm matches. Clone size appears in some rows only: once, few, many, or a class for an expanded clone.

TRBJ2-6	TRBV12-3/TRBV12-4	.	.	TGTGCCAGCAGTTTATGGGGGCTTGGGGCCAACGTCCTGACTTTC	CASSLWGLGANVLTF
TRBJ2-7	TRBV29-1	once	.	TGCAGCGTAGCCCCGGACCCCAACACCTTCGAGCAGTACTTC	CSVAPDPNTFEQYF
TRBJ1-2	TRBV7-8	few	TRBD1	TGTGCCAGCAGCCGGGGACAGAATGGCTACACCTTC	CASSRGQNGYTF
TRBJ2-7	TRBV29-1	many	.	TGCAGCGCCGTACGGGGGCGGGAGCAGTACTTC	CSAVRGREQYF
TRBJ2-5	TRBV7-2	.	.	TGTGCCAGCAGCCCGGACAGCTCCTACGTGCAGTACTTC	CASSPDSSYVQYF
TRBJ1-5	TRBV6-2/TRBV6-3	.	.	TGTGCTACGCCGGCTCCGATCCGGCCCCAGCATTTT	CATPAPIRPQHF
TRBJ2-7	TRBV5-1	few	TRBD2	TGCGCCAGCAGCTTGGATAAGCGGGACTACGAGCAGTACTTC	CASSLDKRDYEQYF
TRBJ2-3	TRBV7-3	.	.	TGTGCCAGCAGCTTAAAGGCCGGCTTCTCGGATACGCAGTATTTT	CASSLKAGFSDTQYF
TRBJ2-3	TRBV11-2	.	.	TGTGCCAGCAGACAGACACCCCACAGGGAAAGGGCCACAGATACGCAGTATTTT	CASRQTPHRERATDTQYF
TRBJ2-7	TRBV6-5	.	.	TGTGCCAGCAGTTACGGGGCGACAAGGAACGAGCAGTACTTC	CASSYGATRNEQYF
TRBJ2-6	TRBV6-2/TRBV6-3	.	.	TGTGCCAGCAGTACAGGGTTTGGGGTCAACGTCCTGACTTTC	CASSTGFGVNVLTF
TRBJ1-6	TRBV28	once	.	TGTGCCAGCAGTCTCTCCCGGACTCTGCGGTCACCCCTCCACTTT	CASSLSRTLRSPLHF
TRBJ2-1	TRBV7-2	.	.	TGTGCCAGCAGCGGCTCCCTCTACAATGAGCAGTTCTTC	CASSGSLYNEQFF
TRBJ2-4	TRBV6-5	.	.	TGTGCCAGCGGTTACTCTGCGGACTTTGACTTTGGCATTCAGTACTTC	CASGYSADFDFGIQYF
TRBJ2-1	TRBV12-3/TRBV12-4	few	TRBD2	TGTGCCAGCAGTTCCCGCCTAAGCGGGGCTGGCGATGAGCAGTTCTTC	CASSSRLSGAGDEQFF
TRBJ1-1	TRBV7-8	.	.	TGTGCCAGCAGCCCACAGGTTTGGGACACTGAAGCTTTCTTT	CASSPQVWDTEAFF
TRBJ2-2	TRBV6-6	few	.	TGTGCCAGCAGCCAAGGTGGCGGGGAGCTGTTTTTT	CASSQGGGELFF
TRBJ1-2	TRBV28	few	.	TGTGCCAGCAGTTTGAAGGGAGGGGGGTATGGCTACACCTTC	CASSLKGGGYGYTF
TRBJ2-1	TRBV28	.	.	TGTGCCACCAACCCGGGCAATGAGCAGTTCTTC	CATNPGNEQFF
TRBJ2-5	TRBV28	once	.	.	CASSFGVGTSGSWYF
TRBJ2-5	TRBV4-1	.	.	TGCGCCAGCAGCCAAGGTCAATTCGGACGGCTCCAAGAGACCCAGTACTTC	CASSQGQFGRLQETQYF
TRBJ2-1	TRBV7-2	.	TRBD2	TGTGCCAGCAGCTTACGGCGGGAGGGCCGGGGTGAGCAGTTCTTC	CASSLRREGRGEQFF
TRBJ2-5	TRBV5-1	.	.	TGCGCCAGCAGCTTGGCAGCGATCCGCCAAGAGACCCAGTACTTC	CASSLAAIRQETQYF
TRBJ2-1	TRBV29-1	few	TRBD2	TGCAGCGTTGAGGGGGGGAACTACAATGAGCAGTTCTTC	CSVEGGNYNEQFF
TRBJ2-7	TRBV7-5	.	.	.	CISVSEATSEEQYF
TRBJ2-7	TRBV24-1	.	.	TGTGCCACCAGTGATAGTGGAGTAGGATCGGCCTCCTACGAGCAGTACTTC	CATSDSGVGSASYEQYF